The 5 T cell receptor beta chains presented below share a single source sample, sequenced in a study of control samples from healthy donors and cancer patients. Data came from immunoSEQ multiplex PCR; TCRdb stores just in-frame clones and leaves some out. The repertoire has roughly 150,000 clones, approximately 86% of them found once; the top ten carry approximately 1.8%. The sequenced material came from blood. Every receptor here comes from a man between 18 and 35 years old in good health.

The rearrangement links TRBV7-2 to TRBJ2-5; tentatively, D is TRBD1 or TRBD2 (6 bases each). This CDR3 comprises 14 residues. Trimming shortened V by 7 bases and J by 5 bases, and 17 bases separated the two germline ends. CDR1 is SGHTA, CDR2 FQGNSA, per germline. The CDR3 region is CASTGAGSMETQYF. The CDR3 DNA follows: TGTGCCAGCACGGGGGCAGGGAGTATGGAGACCCAGTACTTC.

This chain links TRBV5-5 with TRBJ2-7, with 10 bases lining up with TRBD1. This CDR3 region has 15 residues. CDR1 and CDR2 (germline): SGHKS, YYEKEE (reference sequence). After removal of 3 bases from V and 3 bases from J, the junction contained 6 bases not matched to a gene. The CDR3 region has the DNA TGTGCCAGCAGCTCCCCGGGACAGGGGTTCTACGAGCAGTACTTC. Protein: CASSSPGQGFYEQYF.

The chain couples TRBV11-3 to TRBJ2-5; 14 nucleotides line up with TRBD2. The ends lost 5 bases at V and 3 bases at J; junction bases unmatched: 5. This CDR3 is built from 16 residues. The germline gives CDR1 SGHNT, CDR2 YENEEA. The CDR3 is CASSLGLAGGEETQYF. Here the CDR3 DNA reads TGTGCCAGCAGCCTTGGACTAGCGGGGGGTGAAGAGACCCAGTACTTC.

CDR3 nucleotides: TGTGCCACCAGCAGAGATTTGGCCGATCCAGAGACCCAGTACTTC. Residues: CATSRDLADPETQYF. The chain uses TRBV15 and TRBJ2-5; D remains unclear. V lost 0 bases to trimming and J lost 4 bases, with 12 bases between them. The length of the CDR3 is 15 residues. The germline V gene has CDR1 LNHNV and CDR2 YYDKDF (reference sequence).

The chain combines TRBV14 with TRBJ1-2; D possibly corresponds to TRBD1 (6 bases). V lost 3 bases and J 7 bases, leaving 15 bases between the germline ends. Germline V gene sequence: CDR1 SGHDN, CDR2 FVKESK. The CDR3 totals 14 residues. The CDR3 DNA reads as TGTGCCAGCAGCCAGGGGACACTAAGGAGTGGCTACACCTTC. Protein product: CASSQGTLRSGYTF.